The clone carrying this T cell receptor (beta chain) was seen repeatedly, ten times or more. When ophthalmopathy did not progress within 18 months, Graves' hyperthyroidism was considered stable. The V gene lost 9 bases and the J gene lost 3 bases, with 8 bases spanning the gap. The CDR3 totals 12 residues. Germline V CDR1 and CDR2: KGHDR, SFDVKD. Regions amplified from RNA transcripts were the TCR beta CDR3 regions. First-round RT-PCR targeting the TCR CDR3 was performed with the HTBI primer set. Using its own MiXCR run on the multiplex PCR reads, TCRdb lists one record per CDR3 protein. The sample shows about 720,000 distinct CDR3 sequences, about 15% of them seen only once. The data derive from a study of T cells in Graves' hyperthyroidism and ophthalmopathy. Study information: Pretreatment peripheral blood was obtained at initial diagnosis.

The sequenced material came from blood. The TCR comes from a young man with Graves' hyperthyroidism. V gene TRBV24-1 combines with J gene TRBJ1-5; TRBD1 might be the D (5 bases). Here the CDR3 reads CATQGSNQPQHF. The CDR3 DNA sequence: TGTGCCACCCAGGGCTCCAATCAGCCCCAGCATTTT.